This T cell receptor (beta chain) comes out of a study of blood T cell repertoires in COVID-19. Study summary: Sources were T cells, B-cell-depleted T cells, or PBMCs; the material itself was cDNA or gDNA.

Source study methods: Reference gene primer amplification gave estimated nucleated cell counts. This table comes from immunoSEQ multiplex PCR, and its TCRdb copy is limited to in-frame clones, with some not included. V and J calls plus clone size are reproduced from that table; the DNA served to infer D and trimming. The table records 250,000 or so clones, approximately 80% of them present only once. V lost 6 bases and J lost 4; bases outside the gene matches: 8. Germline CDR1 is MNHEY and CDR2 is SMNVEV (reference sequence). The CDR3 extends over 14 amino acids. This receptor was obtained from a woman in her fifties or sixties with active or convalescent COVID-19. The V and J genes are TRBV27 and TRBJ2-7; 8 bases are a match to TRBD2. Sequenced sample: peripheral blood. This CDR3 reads CASSVGRGGYEQYF. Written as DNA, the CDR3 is TGTGCCAGCAGCGTCGGGAGGGGGGGGTACGAGCAGTACTTC.